A selection of T cell receptor beta chains follows, all from one sample in a study of T-cell memory formation after mild COVID-19. TCRdb reanalysed the 5' RACE reads using MiXCR and keeps one entry per CDR3 protein. The sample has roughly 190,000 distinct CDR3 sequences, 15% to 20% seen once. The sample was PBMCs or a T cell subset sorted from them (not recorded which). Receptors were obtained from an adult woman who had mild COVID-19 (a few samples of this study predate the infection). Cell type and time point are not known. The CDR3 runs from the conserved cysteine through the conserved F or W. D genes are given only for firm matches. Only part of the rows carry a size: once, few, many, or a class if the clone is expanded.

size: few; length: 11; V: TRBV6-5; D: .; J: TRBJ2-5; CDR3: CASVSEETQYF; DNA: TGTGCCAGCGTTAGCGAAGAGACCCAGTACTTC
size: .; length: 15; V: TRBV24-1; D: .; J: TRBJ2-7; CDR3: CATSDVVGGTYEQYF; DNA: TGTGCCACCAGTGATGTGGTCGGCGGTACCTACGAGCAGTACTTC
size: .; length: 13; V: TRBV10-3; D: .; J: TRBJ1-5; CDR3: CAISESGDQPQHF; DNA: TGTGCCATCAGTGAGTCAGGGGACCAGCCCCAGCATTTT
size: few; length: 16; V: TRBV3-1; D: TRBD2; J: TRBJ2-5; CDR3: CASSQAGTSGRETQYF; DNA: TGTGCCAGCAGCCAAGCCGGGACTAGCGGGAGAGAGACCCAGTACTTC
size: .; length: 11; V: TRBV7-2; D: .; J: TRBJ2-3; CDR3: CASTVSGTQYF; DNA: TGTGCCAGCACCGTGAGCGGTACGCAGTATTTT
size: .; length: 19; V: TRBV4-2; D: TRBD2; J: TRBJ2-7; CDR3: CASSQAPPLVAGESDEQYF; DNA: TGTGCCAGCAGCCAGGCCCCGCCCTTGGTAGCGGGAGAGAGCGACGAGCAGTACTTC
size: many; length: 14; V: TRBV4-1; D: .; J: TRBJ2-1; CDR3: CASSRGGRMNEQFF; DNA: TGCGCCAGCAGCCGGGGGGGGCGGATGAATGAGCAGTTCTTC
size: .; length: 12; V: TRBV25-1; D: .; J: TRBJ2-2; CDR3: CACSEYSGELFF; DNA: TGTGCCTGCAGTGAATATTCCGGGGAGCTGTTTTTT
size: .; length: 14; V: TRBV5-1; D: .; J: TRBJ1-1; CDR3: CASTFQEPNTEAFF; DNA: TGCGCCAGCACCTTTCAGGAACCGAACACTGAAGCTTTCTTT
size: many; length: 15; V: TRBV4-2; D: .; J: TRBJ2-5; CDR3: CASSQAGTKQETQYF; DNA: TGTGCCAGCAGCCAAGCCGGGACAAAGCAAGAGACCCAGTACTTC
size: .; length: 17; V: TRBV5-6; D: TRBD2; J: TRBJ2-7; CDR3: CASSYGGRLAGLSEQYF; DNA: TGTGCCAGCAGCTATGGAGGCCGGCTAGCGGGGTTAAGCGAGCAGTACTTC
size: few; length: 15; V: TRBV20-1; D: TRBD1; J: TRBJ1-1; CDR3: CSASPYRGQNTEAFF; DNA: TGCAGTGCTAGCCCCTACAGGGGGCAGAACACTGAAGCTTTCTTT
size: many; length: 15; V: TRBV7-2; D: .; J: TRBJ2-5; CDR3: CASRPTGVSLETQYF; DNA: TGTGCCAGCAGACCTACGGGGGTCAGCCTAGAGACCCAGTACTTC
size: many; length: 15; V: TRBV5-1; D: TRBD2; J: TRBJ2-7; CDR3: CASSSGGGGTYEQYF; DNA: TGCGCCAGCAGCTCGGGAGGCGGGGGGACCTACGAGCAGTACTTC
size: .; length: 15; V: TRBV11-3; D: .; J: TRBJ2-7; CDR3: CASSRSLGDSYEQYF; DNA: TGTGCCAGCAGCCGGTCGCTGGGGGACTCCTACGAGCAGTACTTC
size: .; length: 16; V: TRBV18; D: TRBD1; J: TRBJ2-2; CDR3: CASSRSGTGGTGELFF; DNA: TGTGCCAGCTCCCGATCCGGGACAGGGGGCACCGGGGAGCTGTTTTTT
size: few; length: 11; V: TRBV24-1; D: .; J: TRBJ2-1; CDR3: CATSQDNEQFF; DNA: TGTGCCACCAGCCAAGACAATGAGCAGTTCTTC
size: .; length: 14; V: TRBV5-1; D: .; J: TRBJ1-1; CDR3: CASSLDRGAAEAFF; DNA: TGCGCCAGCAGCTTGGATCGGGGGGCGGCTGAAGCTTTCTTT
size: .; length: 14; V: TRBV6-4; D: .; J: TRBJ2-1; CDR3: CASSDSGRGNEQFF; DNA: TGTGCCAGCAGTGACTCTGGCAGGGGAAATGAGCAGTTCTTC
size: .; length: 14; V: TRBV5-1; D: TRBD1; J: TRBJ2-7; CDR3: CASSPDRGRYEQYF; DNA: TGCGCCAGCAGCCCGGACAGGGGAAGATACGAGCAGTACTTC
size: many; length: 17; V: TRBV20-1; D: TRBD1; J: TRBJ1-1; CDR3: CSANHRGPLPMNTEAFF; DNA: TGCAGTGCGAACCACAGGGGGCCACTTCCTATGAACACTGAAGCTTTCTTT
size: few; length: 16; V: TRBV5-6; D: TRBD2; J: TRBJ2-1; CDR3: CASSPSGSTPYNEQFF; DNA: TGTGCCAGCAGCCCTAGCGGGAGTACTCCCTACAATGAGCAGTTCTTC
size: few; length: 15; V: TRBV29-1; D: TRBD1; J: TRBJ2-7; CDR3: CSVEDAGQVPYEQYF; DNA: TGCAGCGTTGAAGATGCGGGACAGGTTCCCTACGAGCAGTACTTC
size: few; length: 11; V: TRBV30; D: .; J: TRBJ1-1; CDR3: CAWRRNTEAFF; DNA: TGTGCCTGGAGACGAAACACTGAAGCTTTCTTT
size: .; length: 17; V: TRBV24-1; D: TRBD2; J: TRBJ2-1; CDR3: CATSDLPGLAGGNEQFF; DNA: TGTGCCACCAGTGATTTACCCGGACTAGCGGGGGGCAATGAGCAGTTCTTC
size: .; length: 15; V: TRBV6-5; D: .; J: TRBJ1-5; CDR3: CASSYSASANQPQHF; DNA: TGTGCCAGCAGTTACTCGGCGTCAGCTAATCAGCCCCAGCATTTT
size: .; length: 18; V: TRBV4-3; D: TRBD1; J: TRBJ1-4; CDR3: CASSQEWALQGAREKLFF; DNA: TGCGCCAGCAGCCAAGAATGGGCCCTACAGGGGGCGCGTGAAAAACTGTTTTTT
size: .; length: 13; V: TRBV6-2/TRBV6-3; D: TRBD2; J: TRBJ2-7; CDR3: CATQTSGLYEQYF; DNA: TGTGCCACCCAGACTAGCGGACTCTACGAGCAGTACTTC
size: once; length: 14; V: TRBV23-1; D: .; J: TRBJ2-7; CDR3: CASSPGTLSYEQYF; DNA: TGCGCCAGCAGTCCGGGGACACTCTCCTACGAGCAGTACTTC
size: .; length: 13; V: TRBV4-1; D: .; J: TRBJ2-7; CDR3: CASSQGGQFKKYF; DNA: TGCGCCAGCAGCCAGGGCGGACAGTTTAAAAAGTACTTC
size: .; length: 15; V: TRBV7-9; D: TRBD1; J: TRBJ2-3; CDR3: CASSTRQGAGDTQYF; DNA: TGTGCCAGCAGCACAAGACAGGGGGCAGGAGATACGCAGTATTTT
size: .; length: 15; V: TRBV29-1; D: .; J: TRBJ1-4; CDR3: CSANGYGTSGEKLFF; DNA: TGCAGCGCTAATGGATATGGGACCTCGGGGGAAAAACTGTTTTTT
size: .; length: 13; V: TRBV18; D: .; J: TRBJ1-2; CDR3: CASSPREGDGYTF; DNA: TGTGCCAGCTCACCAAGGGAAGGGGATGGCTACACCTTC
size: .; length: 18; V: TRBV3-1; D: TRBD1; J: TRBJ1-2; CDR3: CASSQATLTGARGYGYTF; DNA: TGTGCCAGCAGCCAAGCAACTCTAACAGGGGCCCGGGGCTATGGCTACACCTTC
size: .; length: 14; V: TRBV2; D: .; J: TRBJ2-2; CDR3: CASTGTVNTGELFF; DNA: TGTGCCAGCACCGGGACGGTAAACACCGGGGAGCTGTTTTTT
size: .; length: 16; V: TRBV6-5; D: .; J: TRBJ2-7; CDR3: CASSYTSSVHTYEQYF; DNA: TGTGCCAGCAGTTACACATCTAGCGTCCACACCTACGAGCAGTACTTC
size: .; length: 15; V: TRBV4-3; D: TRBD2; J: TRBJ2-2; CDR3: CASSIGSGSAGELFF; DNA: TGCGCCAGCAGCATAGGTAGCGGGAGTGCCGGGGAGCTGTTTTTT
size: few; length: 14; V: TRBV5-1; D: .; J: TRBJ2-2; CDR3: CASSLKSGTGELFF; DNA: TGCGCCAGCAGCTTGAAATCAGGAACCGGGGAGCTGTTTTTT
size: few; length: 17; V: TRBV21-1; D: .; J: TRBJ2-2; CDR3: CASSKSRQEQQSGELFF; DNA: TGTGCCAGCAGCAAATCCAGACAGGAACAACAATCCGGGGAGCTGTTTTTT
size: .; length: 15; V: TRBV11-2; D: .; J: TRBJ2-7; CDR3: CASRLLRGASYEQYF; DNA: TGTGCCAGCAGGCTATTACGCGGGGCTTCATACGAGCAGTACTTC
size: .; length: 15; V: TRBV5-1; D: .; J: TRBJ1-2; CDR3: CASSPGHGTPYGYTF; DNA: TGCGCCAGCAGCCCTGGCCACGGGACACCTTATGGCTACACCTTC
size: few; length: 16; V: TRBV11-2; D: .; J: TRBJ2-6; CDR3: CASSSQGNSGANVLTF; DNA: TGTGCCAGCAGCTCGCAGGGGAACTCTGGGGCCAACGTCCTGACTTTC
size: few; length: 14; V: TRBV4-3; D: TRBD2; J: TRBJ2-1; CDR3: CASSQELAGGEQFF; DNA: TGCGCCAGCAGCCAAGAACTGGCGGGAGGGGAGCAGTTCTTC
size: few; length: 15; V: TRBV12-3/TRBV12-4; D: .; J: TRBJ1-3; CDR3: CASSFNGGSGNTIYF; DNA: TGTGCCAGCAGTTTTAATGGGGGCTCTGGAAACACCATATATTTT
size: .; length: 11; V: TRBV7-8; D: .; J: TRBJ2-2; CDR3: CASRRAGELFF; DNA: TGTGCCAGCCGGCGTGCTGGGGAGCTGTTTTTT
size: .; length: 17; V: TRBV24-1; D: .; J: TRBJ1-5; CDR3: CATSDSGRGIGNQPQHF; DNA: TGTGCCACCAGTGATAGTGGCAGGGGTATAGGCAATCAGCCCCAGCATTTT
size: .; length: 16; V: TRBV23-1; D: .; J: TRBJ2-5; CDR3: CASSHPRTGVGETQYF; DNA: TGCGCCAGCAGTCACCCTCGGACGGGGGTGGGAGAGACCCAGTACTTC